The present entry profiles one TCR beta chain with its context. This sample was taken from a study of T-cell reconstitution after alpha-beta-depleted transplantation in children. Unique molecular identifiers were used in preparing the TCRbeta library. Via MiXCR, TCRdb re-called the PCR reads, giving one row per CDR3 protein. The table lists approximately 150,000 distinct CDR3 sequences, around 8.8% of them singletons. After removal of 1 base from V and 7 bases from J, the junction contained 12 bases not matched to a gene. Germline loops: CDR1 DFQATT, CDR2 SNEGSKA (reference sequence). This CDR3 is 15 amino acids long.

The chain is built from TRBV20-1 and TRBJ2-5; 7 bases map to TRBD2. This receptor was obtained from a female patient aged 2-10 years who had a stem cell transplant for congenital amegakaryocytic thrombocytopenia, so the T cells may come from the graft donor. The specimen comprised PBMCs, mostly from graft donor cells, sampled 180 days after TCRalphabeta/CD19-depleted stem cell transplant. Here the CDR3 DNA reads TGCAGTGCTAGAGCCGTAGGGGCATGGGGGGGGACCCAGTACTTC. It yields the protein CSARAVGAWGGTQYF.